This T cell receptor beta chain is drawn from a study of human T cells and chemical hapten exposure. General observations from the study: Against controls, expanded TCRs gave rise to significantly more large CDR3 similarity clusters. Every donor had alopecia, and their immune response may therefore differ from healthy people's.

As to time point: patch test 3, about 24 weeks after DPC sensitization. Treatment of the sample: therapeutic diphenylcyclopropenone sensitization with weekly scalp DPC. Trimming pared 5 bases from V and 1 base from J, leaving 12 bases between. The CDR3 totals 16 residues. From germline, CDR1 is MNHEY and CDR2 SMNVEV (reference sequence). Using its own MiXCR run on the RACE reads, TCRdb lists one record per CDR3 protein. This table holds about 160,000 distinct CDR3 sequences, 25% to 35% found once. Regarding this clonotype: What it recognizes is unknown.

This TCR was sampled from a woman between 18 and 30 years old with alopecia areata. Some clones in this sample may be carry-over from other donors' samples. This chain connects TRBV27 to TRBJ2-6, with D perhaps matching TRBD1 (6 bases). The sample here was whole blood, taken in connection with sensitization to the hapten diphenylcyclopropenone (DPC). CDR3 region: CASSPLQGSGANVLTF. The CDR3 DNA reads as TGTGCCAGCAGTCCCCTACAGGGATCTGGGGCCAACGTCCTGACTTTC.